Each of the 10 T cell receptor beta chains below was sequenced from the same sample in a study of PD-1 blockade in mismatch repair-deficient tumors. TCRdb's table, derived via immunoSEQ multiplex PCR, lists solely in-frame clones and lacks some. The sample contains approximately 100,000 clones, under 90% of which appear only once. Source: peripheral blood, taken roughly 35 weeks after starting pembrolizumab. These receptor sequences come from an adult with mismatch repair-deficient cancer.

This rearrangement joins TRBV11-2 to TRBJ1-3; D is unclear. CDR1 is SGHAT, CDR2 FQNNGV, per germline. V lost 5 bases and J 4 bases, leaving 9 bases between the germline ends. The CDR3 is 13 amino acids. The CDR3 bases are TGTGCCAGCAGCCCCGACATCGGAAACACCATATATTTT. Residues: CASSPDIGNTIYF.

The chain is built from TRBV18 and TRBJ2-3, with 9 bases lining up with TRBD2. The CDR3 is 17 residues long. The ends lost 3 bases at V and 5 bases at J; junction bases unmatched: 12. CDR1 is KGHSH, CDR2 LQKENI, per germline. The CDR3 bases are TGTGCCAGCTCACCCTTCCTTAATAGCGGGAGAGGAGATACGCAGTATTTT. Translation: CASSPFLNSGRGDTQYF.

The CDR3 loop reads CAWRRGLAGATDTQYF. CDR3 nucleotide sequence: TGTGCCTGGAGAAGGGGACTAGCGGGGGCCACAGATACGCAGTATTTT. The rearrangement uses TRBV30 and TRBJ2-3; 14 bases map to TRBD2. CDR3 length: 16 amino acids. Germline loops: CDR1 GTSNPN, CDR2 SVGIG (reference sequence). The ends lost 3 bases at V and 2 bases at J; junction bases unmatched: 4.

The gene calls are TRBV28 and TRBJ2-3, with D perhaps given as TRBD1 or TRBD2 (5 bases each). The CDR3 totals 15 residues. Germline V gives CDR1 MDHEN, CDR2 SYDVKM. V lost 5 bases to trimming and J lost 4 bases, with 16 bases between them. As DNA, the CDR3 is TGTGCCAGCAGTCCCTCTGTGAGGGGCGCAGATACGCAGTATTTT. It codes for CASSPSVRGADTQYF.

This clone was recorded only once. The gene calls are TRBV7-2 and TRBJ1-2, with 7 positions matching TRBD1. The CDR3 spans 14 residues. CDR1 and CDR2 (germline): SGHTA, FQGNSA. The ends lost 5 bases at V and 6 bases at J; junction bases unmatched: 9. For the CDR3, the DNA is TGTGCCAGCAGCCCCAAACAGGGGCGGGATGGCTACACCTTC. This encodes CASSPKQGRDGYTF.

The rearrangement joins TRBV11-2 to TRBJ2-3, with 9 bases identical to TRBD2. CDR3 size: 17 residues. Trimming removed 5 bases from V and 5 bases from J; junction bases left unmatched: 14. Germline CDR1 is SGHAT and CDR2 is FQNNGV. The CDR3 loop reads CASSTGRTSAPRDTQYF. CDR3 bases: TGTGCCAGCAGCACGGGCCGGACTAGCGCTCCCAGAGATACGCAGTATTTT.

This chain connects TRBV21-1 to TRBJ2-3; the table gives TRBD2 as D, unverified against the DNA. TRBV21-1 is a recognized pseudogene. This CDR3 contains 13 residues. This chain's CDR3 is CASIDSSEDTQYF. The CDR3 DNA is TGTGCCAGCATCGATTCTTCCGAGGATACGCAGTATTTT.

This chain uses TRBV5-1 with TRBJ1-6, with a possible D match to TRBD1 (5 bases). Trimming left V 3 bases short and J 5 bases short, with 12 bases between. The germline CDR1 and CDR2 sequences are SGHRS and YFSETQ. CDR3 length equals 15 residues. The DNA of the CDR3 is TGCGCCAGCAGCTATGGGACCGCTGATAATTCACCCCTCCACTTT. Translation: CASSYGTADNSPLHF.

The chain links TRBV6-5 to TRBJ1-5; unclear D gene. The CDR3 runs 14 residues. Trimming removed 2 bases at V and 5 bases at J, with 10 bases between. Germline V lookup: CDR1 MNHEY, CDR2 SVGAGI. The CDR3 sequence is CASSYSGMDQPQHF. CDR3 coding DNA: TGTGCCAGCAGTTACAGTGGCATGGATCAGCCCCAGCATTTT.

CDR3 coding DNA: TGTGCCACCAGCAGTAGGGGGACCTATAGCAATCAGCCCCAGCATTTT. Translating it yields CATSSRGTYSNQPQHF. The chain has TRBV15 and TRBJ1-5; possible D gene TRBD1, 6 bases. This CDR3 comprises 16 residues. V dropped 3 bases and J dropped 0 bases, with 12 bases sitting between them. CDR1 LNHNV and CDR2 YYDKDF come from the germline V gene (reference sequence). The whole variable domain, filled in from reference TRBV15 and TRBJ1-5, reads DAMVIQNPRYQVTQFGKPVTLSCSQTLNHNVMYWYQQKSSQAPKLLFHYYDKDFNNEADTPDNFQSRRPNTSFCFLDIRSPGLGDTAMYLCATSSRGTYSNQPQHFGDGTRLSIL.